Sequencing of this T cell receptor (beta chain) was carried out in a study of T-cell reconstitution after alpha-beta-depleted transplantation in children. With 4 bases removed from V and 9 bases from J, the gap between germline ends came to 13 bases. Germline V gene data show CDR1 as SEHNR and CDR2 as FQNEAQ (reference sequence). This CDR3 comprises 13 residues. This clonotype occurred many times. TCRbeta library construction was performed incorporating unique molecular identifiers. TCRdb reprocessed the PCR reads via MiXCR and lists one record per CDR3 protein. Of hundreds of thousands of distinct CDR3 sequences listed, 23% are singletons.

V usage is TRBV7-9 and J usage is TRBJ1-5; D possibly corresponds to TRBD1 (6 bases). This TCR derives from a boy less than two years old who had a stem cell transplant for acute myeloid leukemia, so the T cells may come from the graft donor. The specimen comprised PBMCs, mostly from graft donor cells, sampled 360 days after TCRalphabeta/CD19-depleted stem cell transplant. As DNA, the CDR3 is TGTGCCAGCAGCTCAGAGGGGGATATGCCCCAGCATTTT. This codes for CASSSEGDMPQHF.